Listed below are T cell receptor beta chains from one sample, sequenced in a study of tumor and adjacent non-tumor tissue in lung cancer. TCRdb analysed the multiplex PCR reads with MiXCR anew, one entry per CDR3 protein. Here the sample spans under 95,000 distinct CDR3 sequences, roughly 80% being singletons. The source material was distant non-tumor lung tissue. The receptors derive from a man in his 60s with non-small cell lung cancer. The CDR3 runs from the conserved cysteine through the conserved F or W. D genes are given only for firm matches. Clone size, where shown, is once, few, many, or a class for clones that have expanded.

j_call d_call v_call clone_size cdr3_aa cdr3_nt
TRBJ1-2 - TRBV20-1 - CSARGRDPNYGYTF TGCAGTGCTAGAGGGAGGGACCCCAACTATGGCTACACCTTC
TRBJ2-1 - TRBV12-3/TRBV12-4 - CASSSGTGKAFF TGTGCCAGCAGTTCAGGGACTGGAAAAGCGTTCTTC
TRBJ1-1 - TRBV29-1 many CSASRGHASMNTEAFF TGCAGCGCCTCCAGGGGCCACGCATCCATGAACACTGAAGCTTTCTTT
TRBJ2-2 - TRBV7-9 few CASSFSDRSTNTGELFF TGTGCCAGCAGCTTCTCTGACAGGAGCACGAACACCGGGGAGCTGTTTTTT
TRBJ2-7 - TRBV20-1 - CCARRPGVEQYF TGCTGTGCTCGGAGGCCTGGGGTCGAGCAGTACTTC
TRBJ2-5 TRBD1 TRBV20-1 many CSARVGTGHQETQYF TGCAGTGCTAGAGTAGGGACAGGACACCAAGAGACCCAGTACTTC
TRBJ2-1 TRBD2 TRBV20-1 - CSAVPAGVSNEQFF TGCAGTGCTGTTCCAGCGGGAGTTTCCAATGAGCAGTTCTTC
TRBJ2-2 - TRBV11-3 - CASSSRGARGYRNGELLF TGTGCCAGCAGCTCCCGGGGAGCGCGAGGATACAGAAACGGGGAGCTGCTTTTT
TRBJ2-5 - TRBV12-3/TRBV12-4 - CASSIPDSRETQYF TGTGCCAGCAGTATCCCCGACAGCCGGGAGACCCAGTACTTC
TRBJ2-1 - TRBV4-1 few CASSQELGSSYNEQFF TGCGCCAGCAGCCAAGAGTTGGGGAGCTCCTACAATGAGCAGTTCTTC
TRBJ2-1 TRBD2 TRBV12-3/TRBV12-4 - CASNSGSTYDEQFF TGTGCCAGCAATAGCGGGAGCACCTACGATGAGCAGTTCTTC
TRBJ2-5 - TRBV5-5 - CVSSLMQGERSQYF TGTGTCAGCAGCTTGATGCAGGGTGAGAGAAGCCAGTACTTC
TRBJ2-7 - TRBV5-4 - CASSFERFSYEQYF TGTGCCAGCAGTTTTGAAAGGTTTTCATACGAGCAGTACTTC
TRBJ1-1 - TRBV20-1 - CSARSRQWTEAFF TGCAGTGCTAGATCGCGCCAGTGGACTGAAGCTTTCTTT
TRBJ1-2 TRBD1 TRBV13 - CASSLTPRGDRAYGYTF TGTGCTAGCAGCCTTACTCCCCGGGGGGACAGGGCCTATGGCTACACCTTC
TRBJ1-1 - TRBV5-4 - CASKQEWRRTEAFF TGTGCCAGCAAACAAGAGTGGAGGAGGACTGAAGCTTTCTTT
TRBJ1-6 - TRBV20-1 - CSARVGQGANTPLHF TGCAGTGCTAGAGTGGGACAAGGGGCAAATACACCCCTCCACTTT
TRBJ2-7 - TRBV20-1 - CSASGIGFYEQYF TGCAGTGCTAGTGGGATAGGCTTCTACGAGCAGTACTTC
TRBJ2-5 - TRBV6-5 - CASSDTGTVGVQYF TGTGCCAGCAGTGATACCGGGACCGTGGGAGTCCAGTACTTC
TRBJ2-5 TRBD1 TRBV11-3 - CASSLGTGESETQYF TGTGCCAGCAGCTTAGGGACAGGGGAGTCAGAGACCCAGTACTTC
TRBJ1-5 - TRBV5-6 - CASSPRDQGLQPQHF TGTGCCAGCAGCCCGAGGGACCAGGGACTTCAGCCCCAGCATTTT
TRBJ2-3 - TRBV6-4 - CASSDKGGSADTQYF TGTGCCAGCAGTGACAAGGGGGGATCCGCAGATACGCAGTATTTT